This record covers a single T cell receptor (beta chain). The sample comes from a study of OX40 agonist ivuxolimab in advanced cancers. CDR3 length: 17 residues. Germline loops: CDR1 MDHEN, CDR2 SYDVKM. Trimming stripped 8 bases from V and 3 bases from J, with 25 bases between. On cycle 4 day 1 and cycle 7 day 1, as well as at baseline, blood was sampled. The method was immunoSEQ multiplex PCR; TCRdb's version includes in-frame clones alone and lacks a portion of them. The table has 55,000 to 70,000 clones, nearly 85% seen once. V gene TRBV28 combines with J gene TRBJ1-2, with D possibly TRBD1 on 6 matching bases. The receptor was derived from an adult with an advanced solid tumor such as melanoma, head and neck, liver or kidney cancer. The sample consisted of CD4+ or CD8+ T cells sorted from blood, taken in a trial of the OX40 agonist ivuxolimab. CDR3 sequence reads: CASFNPTGTGLYYGYTF. The DNA for the CDR3 is TGTGCCAGCTTCAATCCCACCGGAACAGGGCTCTACTATGGCTACACCTTC.